Each of the 5 T cell receptor beta chains below was sequenced from the same sample in a study of blood T cell repertoires in COVID-19. Only in-frame clones appear in the TCRdb table, and some are missing; sequencing was by immunoSEQ multiplex PCR. The sample has roughly 80,000 clones; roughly 80% are singletons. Input material: peripheral blood. These receptors were obtained from a man in his fifties with acute or convalescent COVID-19.

The gene calls are TRBV7-8 and TRBJ2-7, with D uncertain. The ends were cut back, 5 bases at V and 6 bases at J, with 8 bases in the middle. The CDR3 is 11 residues long. In germline, CDR1 is SGHVS, CDR2 FQNEAQ. This CDR3 is CASSPLSEQYF. CDR3 nucleotides: TGTGCCAGCAGCCCTCTAAGCGAGCAGTACTTC.

This chain joins TRBV9 and TRBJ1-5, with 8 bases aligning to TRBD1. The CDR3 totals 15 residues. Germline V gives CDR1 SGDLS, CDR2 YYNGEE. Trimming at V came to 4 bases and at J to 8 bases, leaving 11 bases not matched to a gene. This CDR3 reads CASSLNGQGQEPQHF. The CDR3 DNA sequence: TGTGCCAGCAGCCTCAACGGACAGGGACAGGAGCCCCAGCATTTT.

CDR3 protein: CASEGAAMNTEAFF. Here the CDR3 DNA reads TGTGCCAGCGAGGGGGCTGCCATGAACACTGAAGCTTTCTTT. The chain joins TRBV2 to TRBJ1-1; 7 nucleotides align to TRBD1. This CDR3 spans 14 amino acids. Germline V gene data show CDR1 as SNHLY and CDR2 as FYNNEI. V lost 8 bases to trimming and J lost 0 bases; unmatched junction nucleotides: 6.

The genes are TRBV4-1 and TRBJ2-4, with 8 nucleotides matching TRBD2. Germline V gene data show CDR1 as MGHRA and CDR2 as YSYEKL. CDR3 size: 21 residues. V gave up 4 bases and J gave up 0 bases; unmatched junction bases: 20. CDR3 bases: TGCGCCAGCAGCCTTTCCTCTCATGCGGGGGGCCACCTTCTAGCCAAAAACATTCAGTACTTC. Its translation: CASSLSSHAGGHLLAKNIQYF.

V is TRBV5-1 and J is TRBJ2-1; 9 bases are shared with TRBD2. Trimming took 4 bases from V and 6 from J; bases not matched to a gene: 5. The CDR3 covers 14 residues. Germline CDR1 is SGHRS and CDR2 is YFSETQ. DNA of the CDR3: TGCGCCAGCAGCGGAGGGACTAGCAGCAATGAGCAGTTCTTC. It specifies CASSGGTSSNEQFF.